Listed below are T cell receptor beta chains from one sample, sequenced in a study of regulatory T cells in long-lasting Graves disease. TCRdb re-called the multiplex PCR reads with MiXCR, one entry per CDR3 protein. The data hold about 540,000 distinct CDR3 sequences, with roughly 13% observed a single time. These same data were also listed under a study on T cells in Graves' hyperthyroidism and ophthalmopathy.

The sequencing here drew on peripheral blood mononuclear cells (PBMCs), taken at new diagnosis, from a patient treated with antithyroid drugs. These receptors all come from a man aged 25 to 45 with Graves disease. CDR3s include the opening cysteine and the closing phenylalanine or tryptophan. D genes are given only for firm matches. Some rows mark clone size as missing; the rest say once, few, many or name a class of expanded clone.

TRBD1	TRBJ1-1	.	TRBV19	TGTGCCAGTAGCCTAGGGGGCCCCGGACTGAACACTGAAGCTTTCTTT	CASSLGGPGLNTEAFF
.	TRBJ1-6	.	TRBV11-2	TGTGCCAGCAGCTTAGGGGGTGTTGGATCACCCCTCCACTTT	CASSLGGVGSPLHF
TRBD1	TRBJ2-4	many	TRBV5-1	TGCGCCAGCAGCTGGACAGGGGGCGAAGGCAAAAACATTCAGTACTTC	CASSWTGGEGKNIQYF
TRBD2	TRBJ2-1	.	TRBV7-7	TGTGCTAGCAGCTCTAGGGGGGGGACTAGCGGGATTGATGAGCAGTTCTTC	CASSSRGGTSGIDEQFF
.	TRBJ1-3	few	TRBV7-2	TGTGCCAGCAGCCGTGGACAGATCTCTGGAAACACCATATATTTT	CASSRGQISGNTIYF
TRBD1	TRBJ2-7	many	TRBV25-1	TGTGCCAGCAGTGACCCTGGGACAGGAGCCTACGAGCAGTACTTC	CASSDPGTGAYEQYF
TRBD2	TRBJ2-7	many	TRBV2	TGTGCCAGCAGTGAGACCGGACGGGGCTCTAGCGGGGTGACTTACGAGCAGTACTTC	CASSETGRGSSGVTYEQYF
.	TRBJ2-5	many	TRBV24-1	TGTGCCACCAGTGAGGCGGGCGAAGAGACCCAGTACTTC	CATSEAGEETQYF
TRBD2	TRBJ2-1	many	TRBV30	TGTGCCTGGAGCATCGCGGGGGGAGATGAGCAGTTCTTC	CAWSIAGGDEQFF
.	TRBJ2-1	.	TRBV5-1	TGCGCCAGCAGCCGGCACAATGAGCAGTTCTTC	CASSRHNEQFF
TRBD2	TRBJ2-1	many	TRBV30	TGTGCCTGGAGCTTAATAGCGGGAATCAATGAGCAGTTCTTC	CAWSLIAGINEQFF
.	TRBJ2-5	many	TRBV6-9	TGTGCCAGCAGTTACTTCGGGCGGGAGACCCAGTACTTC	CASSYFGRETQYF
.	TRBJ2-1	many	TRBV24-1	TGTGCCACCAGTGATTCGGGACCCCTCAATGAGCAGTTCTTC	CATSDSGPLNEQFF
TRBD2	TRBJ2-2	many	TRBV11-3	TGTGCCAGCAGCTCAGGCAGACTAGCGGGAGTTCAGGACACCGGGGAGCTGTTTTTT	CASSSGRLAGVQDTGELFF
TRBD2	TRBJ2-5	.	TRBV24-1	TGTGCCACCAGTGAGCGGGGGGGTGGAGGGGAGACCCAGTACTTC	CATSERGGGGETQYF
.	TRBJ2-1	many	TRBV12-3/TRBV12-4	TGTGCCAGCAGTTTATCGGGACTTGGGAGGGAGCAGTTCTTC	CASSLSGLGREQFF
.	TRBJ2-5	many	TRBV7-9	TGTGCCAGCAGCTCCGGGACACCTACCCTGGGAGGGGAGACCCAGTACTTC	CASSSGTPTLGGETQYF
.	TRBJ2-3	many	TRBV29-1	TGCAGCGTTGTCAGGGTTGGCACAGATACGCAGTATTTT	CSVVRVGTDTQYF
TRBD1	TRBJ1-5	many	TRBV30	TGTGCCTGGAGGGGACAGGGTGGGAGTCAGCCCCAGCATTTT	CAWRGQGGSQPQHF
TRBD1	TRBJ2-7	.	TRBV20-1	TGCAGTGCAGTGAGGACAGGGTACTCCTACGAGCAGTACTTC	CSAVRTGYSYEQYF
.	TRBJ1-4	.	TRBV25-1	TGTGCCAGCAGTGATTCCTCTGAAAAACTGTTTTTT	CASSDSSEKLFF
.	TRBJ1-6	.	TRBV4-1	TGCGCCAGCAGCCAGAGACGGACCTATTCACCCCTCCACTTT	CASSQRRTYSPLHF
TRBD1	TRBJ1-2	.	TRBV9	TGTGCCAGCAGCGCTACAGGGGGCGGTTATGGCTACACCTTC	CASSATGGGYGYTF
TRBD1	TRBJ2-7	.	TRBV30	TGTGCCTGGAGTCCCCGACAGGGGGGGTCGGCTAGGCTATCCTACGAGCAGTACTTC	CAWSPRQGGSARLSYEQYF
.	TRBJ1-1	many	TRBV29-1	TGCAGCGTTGGAGGAGGTGGGGCATGGGACACTGAAGCTTTCTTT	CSVGGGGAWDTEAFF
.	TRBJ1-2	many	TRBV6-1	TGTGCCAGCGGGCACTATGGCTACACCTTC	CASGHYGYTF
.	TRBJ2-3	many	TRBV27	TGTGCCAGCAGTCATCCTCCCGGGACGGGTAGCACAGATACGCAGTATTTT	CASSHPPGTGSTDTQYF
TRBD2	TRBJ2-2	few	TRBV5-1	TGCGCCAGCAGCTTGGCTCGAGGGAGCGGGAGCCCCGGGGAGCTGTTTTTT	CASSLARGSGSPGELFF
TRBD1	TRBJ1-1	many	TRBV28	TGTGCCAGCAGTTTACCGACAGGGGTGGCTGAAGCTTTCTTT	CASSLPTGVAEAFF
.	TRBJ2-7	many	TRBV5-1	TGCGCCAGCAGCTTGCTCAGGAACTACGAGCAGTACTTC	CASSLLRNYEQYF
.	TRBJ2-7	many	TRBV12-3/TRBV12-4	TGTGCCAGCACCCTCGGAGACAGCACAACCAGGTACTTC	CASTLGDSTTRYF
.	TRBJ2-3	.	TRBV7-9	TGTGCCAGCAGCTTCGGGCTAGCTGCTAGCACAGATACGCAGTATTTT	CASSFGLAASTDTQYF
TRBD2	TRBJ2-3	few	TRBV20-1	TGCAGTGCTCCTCGGACTAGCGGAGATACGCAGTATTTT	CSAPRTSGDTQYF
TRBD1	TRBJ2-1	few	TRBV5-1	TGCGCCAGCAGCCCTAATGACAGGGCCTTGAGCTCCTACAATGAGCAGTTCTTC	CASSPNDRALSSYNEQFF
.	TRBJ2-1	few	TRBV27	TGTGCCAGCAGTACCTCTCGCGGCTGGTCCTACAATGAGCAGTTCTTC	CASSTSRGWSYNEQFF
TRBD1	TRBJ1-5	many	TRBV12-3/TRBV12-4	TGTGCCAGCAGTAACAGGGGGAGTTTGGGTCAGCCCCAGCATTTT	CASSNRGSLGQPQHF
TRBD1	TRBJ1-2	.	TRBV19	TGTGCCAGTAGTAAAAGCAGGGGGGACTATGGCTACACCTTC	CASSKSRGDYGYTF
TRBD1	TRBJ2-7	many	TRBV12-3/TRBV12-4	TGTGCCAGCAGAGAACAGGGGGCAGAAGAGGAGCAGTACTTC	CASREQGAEEEQYF
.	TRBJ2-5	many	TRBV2	TGTGCCAGCAGCGGGGGAATGGCAGAGACCCAGTACTTC	CASSGGMAETQYF
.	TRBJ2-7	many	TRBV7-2	TGTGCCAGCAGCTTCCCTCAGACAGCGCACGAGCAGTACTTC	CASSFPQTAHEQYF
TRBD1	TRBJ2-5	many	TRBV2	TGTGCCAGCAGTGAAGCACAGGGGATACACCAAGAGACCCAGTACTTC	CASSEAQGIHQETQYF